The next 15 T cell receptor beta chains were all read from a single sample in a study of T cell changes during pregnancy in multiple sclerosis. Repertoires were generated with immunoSEQ multiplex PCR, while TCRdb's copy carries only in-frame clones and drops some. This repertoire shows around 79,000 clones, 90% to 95% found once; its top ten account for 0.4% to 0.6%. Here the sequenced sample was CD4+ T cells from peripheral blood mononuclear cells, taken in the second trimester of pregnancy. The receptor source for this set is a female donor with multiple sclerosis, enrolled in a pregnancy study.

This clone was recorded once. The chain couples TRBV28 to TRBJ2-7; 8 nucleotides line up with TRBD1. Germline V gives CDR1 MDHEN, CDR2 SYDVKM. V gave up 4 bases and J gave up 7 bases; unmatched junction bases: 21. The CDR3 length is 18 residues. CDR3 nucleotides: TGTGCCAGCAGTTCCGACAGGGGTTGGGGCCGCCGGCTCGGGGAGCAGTACTTC. It is translated as CASSSDRGWGRRLGEQYF.

The chain couples TRBV27 to TRBJ1-1, with TRBD1 identical over 8 bases. V was clipped by 6 bases and J by 5 bases; unmatched bases: 8. The CDR3 has 14 amino acids. Germline CDR1 is MNHEY and CDR2 is SMNVEV (reference sequence). CDR3 in amino acids: CASRVGTGGTEAFF. The CDR3 region has the DNA TGTGCCAGCAGGGTCGGGACAGGAGGGACTGAAGCTTTCTTT.

The chain uses TRBV7-2 and TRBJ1-4; D remains unclear. Germline values: CDR1 SGHTA, CDR2 FQGNSA. V was trimmed by 2 bases and J by 2 bases, leaving 9 bases between them. This CDR3 contains 15 residues. CDR3 amino acids: CASSLRGGTNEKLFF. The CDR3 DNA sequence: TGTGCCAGCAGCTTAAGAGGTGGGACTAATGAAAAACTGTTTTTT. Looking up the rest from reference TRBV7-2 and TRBJ1-4 gives the full variable domain: GAGVSQSPSNKVTEKGKDVELRCDPISGHTALYWYRQSLGQGLEFLIYFQGNSAPDKSGLPSDRFSAERTGGSVSTLTIQRTQQEDSAVYLCASSLRGGTNEKLFFGSGTQLSVL.

This chain joins TRBV18 and TRBJ2-1; 14 bases align to TRBD2. With 2 bases clipped from V and 9 bases from J, the junction kept 9 bases outside the gene matches. From germline, CDR1 is KGHSH and CDR2 LQKENI. This CDR3 contains 17 residues. CDR3 protein: CASSPIPGLAGVGEQFF. In DNA form, the CDR3 reads TGTGCCAGCTCACCAATACCGGGACTAGCGGGGGTGGGTGAGCAGTTCTTC.

The V and J genes are TRBV19 and TRBJ2-5, with 7 bases that match TRBD1. With V trimmed by 7 bases and J by 5 bases, 13 bases remained unmatched. The CDR3 has 15 residues. Germline V gene lookup returns CDR1 LNHDA and CDR2 SQIVND (reference sequence). The CDR3 DNA follows: TGTGCCAGTACCGGGACAGCGGAGATGGGGGAGACCCAGTACTTC. The encoded protein is CASTGTAEMGETQYF.

The rearrangement uses TRBV28 and TRBJ2-5; possible D gene TRBD1, 6 bases. V was cut by 5 bases and J by 4 bases, with 20 bases left in between. CDR1 MDHEN and CDR2 SYDVKM come from the germline V gene. The CDR3 totals 16 residues. CDR3 amino acids: CASSSPPGASGETQYF. In DNA form, the CDR3 reads TGTGCCAGCAGTAGCCCCCCAGGGGCCTCCGGAGAGACCCAGTACTTC. Combining the CDR3 with reference TRBV28 and TRBJ2-5 gives the whole variable domain DVKVTQSSRYLVKRTGEKVFLECVQDMDHENMFWYRQDPGLGLRLIYFSYDVKMKEKGDIPEGYSVSREKKERFSLILESASTNQTSMYLCASSSPPGASGETQYFGPGTRLLVL.

The rearrangement uses TRBV18 and TRBJ2-7; TRBD2 matches at 13 bases. Germline V gene sequence: CDR1 KGHSH, CDR2 LQKENI. The CDR3 length is 17 residues. V trimming: 5 bases; J trimming: 2 bases; junction bases outside the gene matches: 9. CDR3 sequence: CASSFRGLAGVTYEQYF. The DNA for the CDR3 is TGTGCCAGCTCATTTCGAGGACTAGCGGGGGTCACCTACGAGCAGTACTTC. Full variable domain (missing parts from reference TRBV18 and TRBJ2-7): NAGVMQNPRHLVRRRGQEARLRCSPMKGHSHVYWYRQLPEEGLKFMVYLQKENIIDESGMPKERFSAEFPKEGPSILRIQQVVRGDSAAYFCASSFRGLAGVTYEQYFGPGTRLTVT.

This clone has a count of ten or more. The genes are TRBV4-1 and TRBJ2-5; 11 nucleotides line up with TRBD1. The CDR3 runs 17 residues. Per germline, CDR1 MGHRA and CDR2 YSYEKL. The trim removed 1 base at V and 2 bases at J, leaving 6 bases unmatched. CDR3 residues: CASSQAWTGGEQETQYF. The CDR3 DNA reads as TGCGCCAGCAGCCAAGCCTGGACAGGGGGCGAACAAGAGACCCAGTACTTC.

This clone has a handful of counts. The chain links TRBV7-8 to TRBJ1-6; D gene ambiguous. The V and J ends lost 7 bases and 5 bases respectively, with 12 bases between them. CDR3 length: 14 amino acids. Germline CDR1 reads SGHVS; CDR2 reads FQNEAQ. The CDR3 here is CASTFSGNNSPLHF. The CDR3 DNA sequence: TGTGCCAGCACCTTTTCGGGGAATAATTCACCCCTCCACTTT.

The V and J genes are TRBV5-6 and TRBJ2-5; a weak D match, TRBD2 (6 bases). This CDR3 region has 16 residues. From germline, CDR1 is SGHDT and CDR2 YYEEEE. With 0 bases removed from V and 1 base from J, the gap between germline ends came to 13 bases. The CDR3 region is CASSLEAGRIQETQYF. As DNA, the CDR3 is TGTGCCAGCAGCTTGGAGGCTGGGAGGATCCAAGAGACCCAGTACTTC.

This rearrangement joins TRBV7-6 to TRBJ2-5, with 9 positions matching TRBD1. This CDR3 has 15 amino acids. The J segment lost 5 bases and the V segment lost 5 bases, leaving 9 bases of the junction unmatched. Per germline, CDR1 SGHVS and CDR2 FNYEAQ. CDR3 protein: CASSANRGPGETQYF. The CDR3, as DNA: TGTGCCAGCAGCGCGAACAGGGGGCCGGGGGAGACCCAGTACTTC.

The CDR3 sequence: CASSLGAGVSTGELFF. The CDR3 bases are TGTGCCAGCAGCTTAGGGGCGGGAGTCTCTACCGGGGAGCTGTTTTTT. The chain links TRBV7-6 to TRBJ2-2; TRBD2 matches at 7 bases. Per the germline V gene, CDR1 is SGHVS and CDR2 is FNYEAQ. After removal of 1 base from V and 5 bases from J, the junction contained 7 bases not matched to a gene. The CDR3 consists of 16 residues.

The J gene is TRBJ1-1, the V gene TRBV29-1; the D gene is possibly TRBD1 (6 bases). Trimming removed 6 bases at V and 0 bases at J, with 14 bases between. The germline V gene has CDR1 SQVTM and CDR2 ANQGSEA. The CDR3 length is 14 residues. CDR3 coding DNA: TGCAGCGTGAAGGGACAAAGCTTGAACACTGAAGCTTTCTTT. Translating it yields CSVKGQSLNTEAFF.

V is TRBV6-6 and J is TRBJ1-1; D not resolved. The CDR3 covers 14 residues. Trimming pared 0 bases from V and 6 bases from J, leaving 11 bases between. Germline assignment: CDR1 MNHNY and CDR2 SVGAGI (reference sequence). The CDR3 loop reads CASSYSVQSPEAFF. Here the CDR3 DNA reads TGTGCCAGCAGTTACTCGGTCCAGTCTCCTGAAGCTTTCTTT.

This clone was detected only once. The rearrangement uses TRBV9 and TRBJ2-3; no definite D call. There are 10 residues in the CDR3. The germline gives CDR1 SGDLS, CDR2 YYNGEE. V was trimmed by 10 bases and J by 3 bases, leaving 6 bases between them. CDR3 in amino acids: CAPLTDTQYF. As DNA, the CDR3 is TGTGCCCCCCTAACAGATACGCAGTATTTT.